A selection of T cell receptor beta chains follows, all from one sample in a study of blood T cell repertoires in COVID-19. Some clones are missing from TCRdb's copy, which holds only in-frame ones; the method was immunoSEQ multiplex PCR. The sample shows approximately 300,000 clones, around four fifths of them seen only once. Material: peripheral blood. The receptor source for this set is a woman aged 50 to 65 with acute or convalescent COVID-19. Each CDR3 is given with its conserved first and last residue. Each record gives: D gene, V gene, J gene, clone size, CDR3 DNA, CDR3 protein. The D gene is left open where the match is weak. Clone sizes are given selectively: once, few, many, or a class where the clone is expanded.

>NA|TRBV7-2|TRBJ2-3|NA
TGTGCCAGCAGCTTAGTGGGTGGGCCAGGATTCACAGATACGCAGTATTTT
CASSLVGGPGFTDTQYF
>NA|TRBV19|TRBJ1-4|NA
TGTGCCAGTAGTATGGCGGGGTATGATGAAAAACTGTTTTTT
CASSMAGYDEKLFF
>TRBD1|TRBV12-3/TRBV12-4|TRBJ1-6|NA
TGTGCCAGCAGCACGGGACAGTACTCACCCCTCCACTTT
CASSTGQYSPLHF
>NA|TRBV2|TRBJ1-4|NA
TGTGCCAGCAGTGACAGGGGCGAAAAACTGTTTTTT
CASSDRGEKLFF
>NA|TRBV2|TRBJ1-1|NA
TGTGCCAGCAGCAAGGAGGGGTTTGAAGCTTTCTTT
CASSKEGFEAFF
>NA|TRBV15|TRBJ1-1|NA
TGTGCCACCAGCAATATGAACACTGAAGCTTTCTTT
CATSNMNTEAFF
>TRBD2|TRBV5-1|TRBJ2-1|NA
TGCGCCAGCAGCTTGGCCCTTTTAGCGGGTATCTCCTACAATGAGCAGTTCTTC
CASSLALLAGISYNEQFF
>TRBD1|TRBV5-1|TRBJ1-2|NA
TGCGCCAGCAGCTTGGAAACTTGGACAGGGACTGACTATGGCTACACCTTC
CASSLETWTGTDYGYTF
>NA|TRBV6-5|TRBJ2-1|NA
TGTGCCAGCAGACGCACAGGGAGCAATGAGCAGTTCTTC
CASRRTGSNEQFF
>TRBD1|TRBV2|TRBJ1-2|NA
TGTGCCAGCACCGTTGACAGGGAAGGAAATGGCTACACCTTC
CASTVDREGNGYTF
>TRBD1|TRBV27|TRBJ1-2|few
TGTGCCAGCAGTACTGGGACAGGGTATGGCTACACCTTC
CASSTGTGYGYTF
>TRBD2|TRBV11-2|TRBJ2-3|NA
TGTGCCAGCAGCTCCGGGACTAGCGGGAGAGATACGCAGTATTTT
CASSSGTSGRDTQYF
>TRBD1|TRBV5-6|TRBJ1-1|NA
TGTGCCAGCAGCTTGTTTGGACAGGGGACCACTGAAGCTTTCTTT
CASSLFGQGTTEAFF
>TRBD1|TRBV6-2/TRBV6-3|TRBJ1-1|once
TGTGCCAGCAGCCTTCTACAGGGGGACACTGAAGCTTTCTTT
CASSLLQGDTEAFF
>TRBD1|TRBV20-1|TRBJ1-1|NA
TGCAGTGTTACAGGGGTGGCTGAAGCTTTCTTT
CSVTGVAEAFF
>NA|TRBV19|TRBJ1-1|NA
TGTGCCAGTAGTTTGGACTTTACAGCTTTCTTT
CASSLDFTAFF
>NA|TRBV15|TRBJ1-2|few
TGTGCCACCAGCATGCATCTAGCGTATGGCTACACCTTC
CATSMHLAYGYTF
>TRBD2|TRBV24-1|TRBJ2-2|NA
TGTGCCACGGGACTAGCGGGGGCGAACACCGGGGAGCTGTTTTTT
CATGLAGANTGELFF
>NA|TRBV5-1|TRBJ2-1|once
TGCGCCAGCAGCTTTCGTGGACTACCCTACAATGAGCAGTTCTTC
CASSFRGLPYNEQFF
>TRBD1|TRBV27|TRBJ1-3|NA
TGTGCCAGCAGTTTGAAAAGGGGGCGTGGAAACACCATATATTTT
CASSLKRGRGNTIYF
>NA|TRBV15|TRBJ1-3|NA
TGTGCCACCAGCAGAGACACAGGGACTGGAAACACCATATATTTT
CATSRDTGTGNTIYF
>NA|TRBV20-1|TRBJ1-1|NA
TGCAGTGCCTGGGGGGATACTGAAGCTTTCTTT
CSAWGDTEAFF
>NA|TRBV5-4|TRBJ1-3|NA
TGTGCCAGCAGCGGTGATCCAGGGTACTCTGGAAACACCATATATTTT
CASSGDPGYSGNTIYF
>NA|TRBV7-9|TRBJ1-2|NA
TGTGCCAGCAGCGCAGGAGGGGAATTTGGCTACACCTTC
CASSAGGEFGYTF
>NA|TRBV6-2/TRBV6-3|TRBJ2-1|NA
TGTGCCAGCAGTTATAAAAGGGGCGACTCCTACAATGAGCAGTTCTTC
CASSYKRGDSYNEQFF
>TRBD1|TRBV6-4|TRBJ2-1|NA
TGTGCCAGCAGTGAATCGGACAGGACCGTCAATGAGCAGTTCTTC
CASSESDRTVNEQFF
>TRBD1|TRBV5-1|TRBJ1-2|few
TGCGCCAGCAGCCCAGGGGGAAACTATGGCTACACCTTC
CASSPGGNYGYTF